These T cell receptor beta chains were read from a single sample in a study of blood T cell repertoires in COVID-19. TCRdb's copy holds only in-frame clones and misses some; the assay was immunoSEQ multiplex PCR. The sample lists roughly 260,000 clones; around 87% were seen once. The sequencing input was peripheral blood. These receptors were obtained from a woman aged 45-65 years with acute or convalescent COVID-19. CDR3s include the opening cysteine and the closing phenylalanine or tryptophan. The order of the fields is CDR3 protein, CDR3 DNA, J gene, D gene, V gene, clone size. A D gene is named only where the DNA matches it firmly. Expanded clones get a size class; other rows say once, few or many, or leave the size out.

CDR3: CASSLGGLPADTQYF
DNA: TGTGCCAGCAGCCTCGGCGGACTCCCCGCCGATACGCAGTATTTT
J: TRBJ2-3
D: NA
V: TRBV7-2
size: NA

CDR3: CASSLGAGRSGANVLTF
DNA: TGTGCCAGCAGCTTAGGCGCGGGTCGCTCTGGGGCCAACGTCCTGACTTTC
J: TRBJ2-6
D: NA
V: TRBV7-6
size: NA

CDR3: CATSRGAAGTLREAFF
DNA: TGTGCCACCAGCAGAGGGGCAGCGGGTACACTACGGGAAGCTTTCTTT
J: TRBJ1-1
D: NA
V: TRBV15
size: NA

CDR3: CASSLTSGRPQTNTGELFF
DNA: TGTGCCAGCTCGCTCACTAGCGGGAGGCCACAAACGAACACCGGGGAGCTGTTTTTT
J: TRBJ2-2
D: TRBD2
V: TRBV18
size: NA

CDR3: CASRGDTTLSGNTIYF
DNA: TGTGCCAGCAGGGGGGACACTACCTTATCTGGAAACACCATATATTTT
J: TRBJ1-3
D: NA
V: TRBV28
size: NA

CDR3: CASSVSETQYF
DNA: TGTGCCAGCAGCGTGTCGGAGACCCAGTACTTC
J: TRBJ2-5
D: NA
V: TRBV9
size: NA

CDR3: CASSPPGNGPAKNIQYF
DNA: TGTGCCAGCAGTCCGCCGGGGAATGGCCCAGCCAAAAACATTCAGTACTTC
J: TRBJ2-4
D: NA
V: TRBV28
size: NA

CDR3: CASSLDQGGDSPLHF
DNA: TGTGCCAGCAGCTTAGATCAGGGAGGCGATTCACCCCTCCACTTT
J: TRBJ1-6
D: NA
V: TRBV7-2
size: NA

CDR3: CASSRGRSPAGNTIYF
DNA: TGTGCCAGCAGCCGCGGTCGGTCCCCAGCTGGAAACACCATATATTTT
J: TRBJ1-3
D: NA
V: TRBV3-1/TRBV3-2
size: NA

CDR3: CSVDQGVTTNEQFF
DNA: TGCAGCGTCGATCAGGGGGTGACAACCAATGAGCAGTTCTTC
J: TRBJ2-1
D: TRBD1
V: TRBV29-1
size: NA

CDR3: CASSLGSSGRKNIQYF
DNA: TGTGCCAGCAGCTTAGGGTCTAGCGGGAGAAAAAACATTCAGTACTTC
J: TRBJ2-4
D: TRBD2
V: TRBV11-2
size: NA

CDR3: CASSIRRQRSYNYGYTF
DNA: TGTGCCAGTAGTATCCGTCGACAGCGATCTTATAACTATGGCTACACCTTC
J: TRBJ1-2
D: NA
V: TRBV19
size: once

CDR3: CASSPTGTASVETQYF
DNA: TGTGCCAGCAGCCCAACCGGGACAGCTTCGGTGGAGACCCAGTACTTC
J: TRBJ2-5
D: TRBD1
V: TRBV7-9
size: NA

CDR3: CSASSGAVNQPQHF
DNA: TGCAGTGCTAGTTCAGGGGCAGTTAATCAGCCCCAGCATTTT
J: TRBJ1-5
D: NA
V: TRBV20-1
size: once

CDR3: CATSDFAGGYTGELFF
DNA: TGTGCCACCAGTGATTTCGCAGGGGGCTACACCGGGGAGCTGTTTTTT
J: TRBJ2-2
D: TRBD1
V: TRBV24-1
size: NA

CDR3: CASSVVGYGYTF
DNA: TGTGCCAGCAGTGTAGTTGGCTATGGCTACACCTTC
J: TRBJ1-2
D: NA
V: TRBV28
size: NA

CDR3: CASILAGGSGEQYF
DNA: TGTGCCAGCATCCTAGCGGGAGGTTCTGGCGAGCAGTACTTC
J: TRBJ2-7
D: TRBD2
V: TRBV7-9
size: few

CDR3: CAWSARGGLNQPQHF
DNA: TGTGCCTGGAGTGCCCGGGGAGGACTCAATCAGCCCCAGCATTTT
J: TRBJ1-5
D: NA
V: TRBV30
size: NA

CDR3: CASSIRDTEAFF
DNA: TGTGCCAGCAGCATTCGGGACACTGAAGCTTTCTTT
J: TRBJ1-1
D: NA
V: TRBV7-9
size: NA

CDR3: CASSFDKNTEAFF
DNA: TGTGCCAGCAGCTTTGACAAGAACACTGAAGCTTTCTTT
J: TRBJ1-1
D: NA
V: TRBV11-3
size: NA

CDR3: CASSVQGTSGNTIYF
DNA: TGTGCCAGCAGCGTGCAGGGAACCTCTGGAAACACCATATATTTT
J: TRBJ1-3
D: NA
V: TRBV9
size: NA

CDR3: CASRRLDLNTGELFF
DNA: TGTGCCAGCAGACGCCTTGACTTGAACACCGGGGAGCTGTTTTTT
J: TRBJ2-2
D: NA
V: TRBV6-5
size: NA

CDR3: CSVFGPGTQYF
DNA: TGCAGTGTTTTCGGTCCAGGGACCCAGTACTTC
J: TRBJ2-5
D: NA
V: TRBV20-1
size: NA

CDR3: CASSIPGTLRGNEQFF
DNA: TGTGCCAGCAGCATACCCGGGACTCTCCGGGGCAATGAGCAGTTCTTC
J: TRBJ2-1
D: NA
V: TRBV28
size: once

CDR3: CASSTTDYDPYEQYF
DNA: TGTGCCAGCAGCACTACGGACTACGACCCCTACGAGCAGTACTTC
J: TRBJ2-7
D: NA
V: TRBV7-2
size: NA

CDR3: CASSQLWSGSSTDTQYF
DNA: TGCGCCAGCAGCCAATTGTGGAGCGGGAGTAGCACAGATACGCAGTATTTT
J: TRBJ2-3
D: TRBD2
V: TRBV4-1
size: NA

CDR3: CASSLGDRVVNEQFF
DNA: TGTGCCAGCAGTTTGGGGGACAGAGTTGTCAATGAGCAGTTCTTC
J: TRBJ2-1
D: TRBD1
V: TRBV28
size: NA

CDR3: CASSSPATGGYEQYF
DNA: TGTGCCAGCAGTTCCCCCGCGACAGGGGGCTACGAGCAGTACTTC
J: TRBJ2-7
D: TRBD1
V: TRBV28
size: NA